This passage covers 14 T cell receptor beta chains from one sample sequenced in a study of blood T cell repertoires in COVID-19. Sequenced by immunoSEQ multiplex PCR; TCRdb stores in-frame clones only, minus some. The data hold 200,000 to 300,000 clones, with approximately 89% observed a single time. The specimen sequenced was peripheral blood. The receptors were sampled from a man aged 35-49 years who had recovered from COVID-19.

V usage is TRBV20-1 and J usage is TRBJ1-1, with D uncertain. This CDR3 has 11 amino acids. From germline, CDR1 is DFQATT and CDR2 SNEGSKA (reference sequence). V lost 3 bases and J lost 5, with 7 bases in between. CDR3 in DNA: TGCAGTGCTAGCTGTCGGACTGAAGCTTTCTTT. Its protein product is CSASCRTEAFF.

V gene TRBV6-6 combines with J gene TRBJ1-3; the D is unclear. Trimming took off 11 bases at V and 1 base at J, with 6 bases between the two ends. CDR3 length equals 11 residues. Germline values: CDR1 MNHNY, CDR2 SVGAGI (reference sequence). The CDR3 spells CAGGSGNTIYF. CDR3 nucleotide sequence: TGTGCCGGAGGGTCTGGAAACACCATATATTTT.

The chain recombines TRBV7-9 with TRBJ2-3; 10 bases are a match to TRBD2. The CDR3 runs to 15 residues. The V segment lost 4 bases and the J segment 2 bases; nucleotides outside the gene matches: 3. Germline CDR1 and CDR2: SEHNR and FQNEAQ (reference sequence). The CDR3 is CASSSGLADTDTQYF. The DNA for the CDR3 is TGTGCCAGCAGCTCCGGACTAGCGGACACAGATACGCAGTATTTT.

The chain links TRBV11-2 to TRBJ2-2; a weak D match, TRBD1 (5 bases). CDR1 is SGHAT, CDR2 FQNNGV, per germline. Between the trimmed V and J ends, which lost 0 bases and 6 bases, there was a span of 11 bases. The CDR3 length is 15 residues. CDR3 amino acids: CASSLDRVQPGELFF. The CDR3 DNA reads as TGTGCCAGCAGCTTAGACAGGGTGCAACCCGGGGAGCTGTTTTTT.

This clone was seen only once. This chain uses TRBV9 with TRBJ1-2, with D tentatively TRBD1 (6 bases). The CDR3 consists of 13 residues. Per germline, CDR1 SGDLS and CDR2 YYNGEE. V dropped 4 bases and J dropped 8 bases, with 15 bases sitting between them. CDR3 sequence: CASSPQGQYGYTF. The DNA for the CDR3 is TGTGCCAGCAGCCCTCAGGGGCAATACGGCTACACCTTC. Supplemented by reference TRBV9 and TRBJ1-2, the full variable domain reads DSGVTQTPKHLITATGQRVTLRCSPRSGDLSVYWYQQSLDQGLQFLIQYYNGEERAKGNILERFSAQQFPDLHSELNLSSLELGDSALYFCASSPQGQYGYTFGSGTRLTVV.

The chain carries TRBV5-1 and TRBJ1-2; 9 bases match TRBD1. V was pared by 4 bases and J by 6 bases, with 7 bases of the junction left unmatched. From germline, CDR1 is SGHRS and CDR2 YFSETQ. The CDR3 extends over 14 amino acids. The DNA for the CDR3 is TGCGCCAGCAGCCTAGGGACAGGGAGACATGGCTACACCTTC. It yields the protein CASSLGTGRHGYTF.

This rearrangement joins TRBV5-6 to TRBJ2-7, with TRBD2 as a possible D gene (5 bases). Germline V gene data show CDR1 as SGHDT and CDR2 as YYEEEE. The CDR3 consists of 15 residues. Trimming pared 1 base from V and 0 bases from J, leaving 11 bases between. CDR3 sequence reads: CASSLRGLSSYEQYF. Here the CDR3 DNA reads TGTGCCAGCAGCTTGAGAGGACTTAGCTCCTACGAGCAGTACTTC.

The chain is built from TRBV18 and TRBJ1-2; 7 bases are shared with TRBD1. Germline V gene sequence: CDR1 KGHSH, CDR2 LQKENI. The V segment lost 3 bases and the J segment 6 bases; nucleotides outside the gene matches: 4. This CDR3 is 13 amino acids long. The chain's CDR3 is CASSPDRADGYTF. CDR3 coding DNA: TGTGCCAGCTCACCTGACAGGGCGGATGGCTACACCTTC. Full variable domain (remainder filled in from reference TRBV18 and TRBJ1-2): NAGVMQNPRHLVRRRGQEARLRCSPMKGHSHVYWYRQLPEEGLKFMVYLQKENIIDESGMPKERFSAEFPKEGPSILRIQQVVRGDSAAYFCASSPDRADGYTFGSGTRLTVV.

In nucleotides, the CDR3 is TGTGCCAGCAGCGTAGAACTGGGGGGTGGCTACACCTTC. This encodes CASSVELGGGYTF. The chain links TRBV9 to TRBJ1-2; tentatively, D is TRBD1 (5 bases). The CDR3 totals 13 residues. Germline CDR1 SGDLS, CDR2 YYNGEE. V lost 0 bases, J lost 7 bases, and 10 bases lay in between.

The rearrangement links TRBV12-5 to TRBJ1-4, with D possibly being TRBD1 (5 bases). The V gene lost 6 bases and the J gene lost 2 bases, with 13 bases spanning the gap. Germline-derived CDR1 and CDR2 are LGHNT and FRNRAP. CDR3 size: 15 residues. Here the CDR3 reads CASGAGRTTNEKLFF. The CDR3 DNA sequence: TGTGCTAGTGGCGCGGGACGGACCACTAATGAAAAACTGTTTTTT.

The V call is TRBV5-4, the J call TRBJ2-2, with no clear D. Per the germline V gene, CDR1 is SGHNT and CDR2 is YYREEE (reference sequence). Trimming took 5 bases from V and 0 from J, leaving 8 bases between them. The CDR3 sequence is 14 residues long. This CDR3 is CASSPPTNTGELFF. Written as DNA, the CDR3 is TGTGCCAGCAGTCCGCCTACGAACACCGGGGAGCTGTTTTTT. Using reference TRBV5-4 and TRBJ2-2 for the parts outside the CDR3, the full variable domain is ETGVTQSPTHLIKTRGQQVTLRCSSQSGHNTVSWYQQALGQGPQFIFQYYREEENGRGNFPPRFSGLQFPNYSSELNVNALELDDSALYLCASSPPTNTGELFFGEGSRLTVL.

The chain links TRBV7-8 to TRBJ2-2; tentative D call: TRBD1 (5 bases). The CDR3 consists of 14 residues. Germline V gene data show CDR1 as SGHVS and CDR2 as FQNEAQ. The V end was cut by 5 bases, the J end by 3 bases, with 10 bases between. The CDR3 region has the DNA TGTGCCAGCAGCAAGGACACTCACACCGGGGAGCTGTTTTTT. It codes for CASSKDTHTGELFF.

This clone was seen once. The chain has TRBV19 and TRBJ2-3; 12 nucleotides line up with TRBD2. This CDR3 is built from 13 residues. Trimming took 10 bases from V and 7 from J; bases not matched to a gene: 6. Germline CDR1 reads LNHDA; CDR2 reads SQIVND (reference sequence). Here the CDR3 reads CATTSGGWNTQYF. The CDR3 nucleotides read TGTGCCACGACTAGCGGGGGTTGGAATACGCAGTATTTT.

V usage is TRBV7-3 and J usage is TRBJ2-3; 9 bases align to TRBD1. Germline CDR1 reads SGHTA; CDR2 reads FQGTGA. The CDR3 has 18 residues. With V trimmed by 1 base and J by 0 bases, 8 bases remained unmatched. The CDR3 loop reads CASSLSGTGLGSTDTQYF. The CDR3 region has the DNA TGTGCCAGCAGCTTAAGTGGGACAGGGTTGGGTAGCACAGATACGCAGTATTTT.